The next 12 T cell receptor beta chains were all read from a single sample in a study of Ad26.COV2.S vaccination and SARS-CoV-2 variants. Treatment described: around 19 received Ad26.COV2.S at low or high dose, single or two shots; roughly five received placebo; per-sample allocation not given. Samples came from day 63 after the first vaccine or placebo injection. Assay used: immunoSEQ multiplex PCR; TCRdb lists only in-frame clones, some missing. The sample has around 400,000 clones, about nine tenths seen once. This sample comprised peripheral blood, obtained in a trial of Ad26.COV2.S vaccine versus placebo. The receptors were gathered from a person between 18 and 59 years old who received the Ad26.COV2.S COVID-19 vaccine or a placebo.

The chain joins TRBV9 to TRBJ1-2; TRBD1 might be the D (5 bases). Germline V lookup: CDR1 SGDLS, CDR2 YYNGEE. Trimming cost V 4 bases and J 4 bases, with 23 bases left between them. The CDR3 runs 17 residues. The CDR3 nucleotides are TGTGCCAGCAGCCCTCGACCGGGGGGGGTGAGTGTCTATGGCTACACCTTC. Amino acids: CASSPRPGGVSVYGYTF.

The genes are TRBV7-3 and TRBJ2-1; TRBD2 matches at 8 bases. The CDR3 runs to 14 residues. V shed 9 bases and J 8 bases; nucleotides not matched to a gene: 12. Germline values: CDR1 SGHTA, CDR2 FQGTGA. CDR3 in amino acids: CASNTGLAGDEQFF. The CDR3 nucleotides read TGTGCCAGTAATACGGGGCTAGCGGGTGATGAGCAGTTCTTC.

The chain is built from TRBV7-9 and TRBJ2-2; D may correspond to TRBD1 or TRBD2 (5 bases each). This CDR3 has 16 amino acids. With 5 bases removed from V and 5 bases from J, the gap between germline ends came to 18 bases. Germline values: CDR1 SEHNR, CDR2 FQNEAQ (reference sequence). CDR3 nucleotide sequence: TGTGCCAGCAGCCCCGGTTGGGACGGCGAGACCGGGGAGCTGTTTTTT. It encodes CASSPGWDGETGELFF.

The chain couples TRBV10-3 to TRBJ2-4, with 11 bases identical to TRBD2. Trimming at V came to 3 bases and at J to 6 bases, leaving 4 bases not matched to a gene. Looked up from germline, CDR1 is ENHRY and CDR2 is SYGVKD. CDR3 length: 15 amino acids. Here the CDR3 reads CAISDLAGGPNIQYF. The CDR3 DNA reads TGTGCCATCAGTGATTTAGCGGGAGGGCCAAACATTCAGTACTTC.

This clone appeared a few times. The chain uses TRBV30 and TRBJ1-6, with D perhaps TRBD1 (5 bases). V lost 4 bases, J lost 7 bases, and 14 bases lay in between. The CDR3 consists of 14 residues. Germline V gene lookup returns CDR1 GTSNPN and CDR2 SVGIG (reference sequence). Here the CDR3 DNA reads TGTGCCTGGAACCCATGGGGGGGAAATTCACCCCTCCACTTT. It yields the protein CAWNPWGGNSPLHF.

Written as DNA, the CDR3 is TGTGCCAGCAGCCCCTATGACAAAGCCACCTCCTCTGGAAACACCATATATTTT. Its protein is CASSPYDKATSSGNTIYF. The gene calls are TRBV14 and TRBJ1-3; unclear D gene. Trimming cost V 4 bases and J 0 bases, with 19 bases left between them. CDR3 length equals 18 residues. Germline CDR1 and CDR2: SGHDN and FVKESK. Combining the CDR3 with reference TRBV14 and TRBJ1-3 gives the whole variable domain EAGVTQFPSHSVIEKGQTVTLRCDPISGHDNLYWYRRVMGKEIKFLLHFVKESKQDESGMPNNRFLAERTGGTYSTLKVQPAELEDSGVYFCASSPYDKATSSGNTIYFGEGSWLTVV.

The V gene is TRBV6-2 or TRBV6-3, the J gene TRBJ2-7; 10 nucleotides line up with TRBD1. CDR1 is MNHEY, CDR2 SVGEGT, per germline. CDR3 length: 16 amino acids. The J segment lost 4 bases and the V segment lost 5 bases, leaving 11 bases of the junction unmatched. CDR3 sequence: CASSPYRQGAWYEQYF. CDR3 DNA sequence: TGTGCCAGCAGTCCCTACCGACAGGGGGCATGGTACGAGCAGTACTTC.

As for this clone: The identical CDR3 is also encoded by other nucleotide sequences in the sample. This chain uses TRBV7-9 with TRBJ1-1; no clear D gene. The CDR3 has 12 residues. V dropped 1 base and J dropped 5 bases, with 5 bases sitting between them. The germline CDR1 and CDR2 sequences are SEHNR and FQNEAQ (reference sequence). The chain's CDR3 is CASSLGRTEAFF. The CDR3 DNA reads TGTGCCAGCAGCTTAGGGAGGACTGAAGCTTTCTTT.

This clone was picked up one time. The CDR3, as DNA: TGTGCCAGCAGCGTAGTAAGCGGGGTCAGCACAGATACGCAGTATTTT. Translation gives CASSVVSGVSTDTQYF. The V call is TRBV9, the J call TRBJ2-3, with 7 nucleotides matching TRBD2. Germline trimming cut 0 bases from V and 0 bases from J; bases unmatched to any gene: 4. The CDR3 loop spans 16 amino acids. From germline, CDR1 is SGDLS and CDR2 YYNGEE.

This chain links TRBV30 with TRBJ1-5; no reliable D call. There are 13 residues in the CDR3. The germline V gene encodes CDR1 GTSNPN and CDR2 SVGIG (reference sequence). V lost 2 bases to trimming and J lost 3 bases, with 8 bases between them. DNA for the CDR3: TGTGCCTGGAGTAGGGAGGCCAATCAGCCCCAGCATTTT. Protein product: CAWSREANQPQHF.

This chain connects TRBV7-3 to TRBJ2-3; 8 nucleotides line up with TRBD2. The CDR3 has 17 amino acids. Per the germline V gene, CDR1 is SGHTA and CDR2 is FQGTGA. V lost 2 bases, J lost 5 bases, and 12 bases stayed unmatched. The CDR3 loop is CASSLLAGGVGRDTQYF. The CDR3 DNA sequence: TGTGCCAGCAGCTTATTGGCGGGAGGCGTCGGTAGAGATACGCAGTATTTT.

The rearrangement uses TRBV6-1 and TRBJ2-1; maybe TRBD2 (6 bases). Germline lookup yields CDR1 MNHNS and CDR2 SASEGT. The germline V and J ends were trimmed by 2 bases and 0 bases, with 17 bases remaining between them. CDR3 length equals 18 residues. The CDR3 spells CASSEYTGRRSSYNEQFF. The DNA for the CDR3 is TGTGCCAGCAGTGAATATACGGGGAGGAGGTCCTCCTACAATGAGCAGTTCTTC.